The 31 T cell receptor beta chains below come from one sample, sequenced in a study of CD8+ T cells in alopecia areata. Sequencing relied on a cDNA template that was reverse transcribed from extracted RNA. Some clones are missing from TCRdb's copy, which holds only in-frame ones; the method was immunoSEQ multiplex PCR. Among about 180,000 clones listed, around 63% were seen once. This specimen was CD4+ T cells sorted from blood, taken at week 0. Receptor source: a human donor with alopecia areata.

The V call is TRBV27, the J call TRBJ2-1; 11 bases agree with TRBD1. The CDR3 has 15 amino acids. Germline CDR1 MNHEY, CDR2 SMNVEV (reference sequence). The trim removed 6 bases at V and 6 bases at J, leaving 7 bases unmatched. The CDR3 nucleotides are TGTGCCAGCAGAATGCGGGACAGGGGGATCAATGAGCAGTTCTTC. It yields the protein CASRMRDRGINEQFF.

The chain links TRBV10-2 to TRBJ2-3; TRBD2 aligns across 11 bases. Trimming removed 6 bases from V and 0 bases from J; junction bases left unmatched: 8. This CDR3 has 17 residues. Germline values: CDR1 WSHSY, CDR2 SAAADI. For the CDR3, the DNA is TGCGCCAGCAGGCCGACTAGCGGGGCCTCGAGCACAGATACGCAGTATTTT. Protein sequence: CASRPTSGASSTDTQYF.

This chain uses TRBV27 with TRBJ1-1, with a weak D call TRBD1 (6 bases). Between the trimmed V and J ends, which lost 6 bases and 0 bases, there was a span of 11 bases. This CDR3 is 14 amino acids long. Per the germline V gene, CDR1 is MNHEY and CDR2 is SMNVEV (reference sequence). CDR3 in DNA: TGTGCCAGCAGGACCGACAGGATGAACACTGAAGCTTTCTTT. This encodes CASRTDRMNTEAFF.

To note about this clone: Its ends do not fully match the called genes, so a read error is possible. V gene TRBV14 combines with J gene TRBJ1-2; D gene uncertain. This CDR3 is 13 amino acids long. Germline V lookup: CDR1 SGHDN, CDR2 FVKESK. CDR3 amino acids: CASSPRGIYSYTF. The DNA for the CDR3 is TGTGCCAGCAGTCCACGGGGAATCTATAGCTACACCTTC.

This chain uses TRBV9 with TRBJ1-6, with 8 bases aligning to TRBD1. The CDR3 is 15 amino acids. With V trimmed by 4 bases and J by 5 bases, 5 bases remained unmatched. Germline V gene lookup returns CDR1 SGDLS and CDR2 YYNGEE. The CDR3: CASSPRDRNNSPLHF. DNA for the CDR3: TGTGCCAGCAGCCCCCGGGACAGGAATAATTCACCCCTCCACTTT.

The CDR3 is CSARVIEAQYF. The CDR3 nucleotides are TGCAGTGCTAGAGTAATTGAGGCCCAGTACTTC. The chain couples TRBV20-1 to TRBJ2-5; D gene unclear. Trimming pared 1 base from V and 9 bases from J, leaving 9 bases between. Germline CDR1 reads DFQATT; CDR2 reads SNEGSKA (reference sequence). The CDR3 is made up of 11 amino acids.

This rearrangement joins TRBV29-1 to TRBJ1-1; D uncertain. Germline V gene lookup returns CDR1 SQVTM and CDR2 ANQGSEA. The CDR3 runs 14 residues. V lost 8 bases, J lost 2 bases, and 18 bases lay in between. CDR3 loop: CSLRPKGRNTEAFF. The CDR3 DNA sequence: TGCAGCCTCAGGCCCAAAGGCAGAAACACTGAAGCTTTCTTT. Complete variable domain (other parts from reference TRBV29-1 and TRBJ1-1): SAVISQKPSRDICQRGTSLTIQCQVDSQVTMMFWYRQQPGQSLTLIATANQGSEATYESGFVIDKFPISRPNLTFSTLTVSNMSPEDSSIYLCSLRPKGRNTEAFFGQGTRLTVV.

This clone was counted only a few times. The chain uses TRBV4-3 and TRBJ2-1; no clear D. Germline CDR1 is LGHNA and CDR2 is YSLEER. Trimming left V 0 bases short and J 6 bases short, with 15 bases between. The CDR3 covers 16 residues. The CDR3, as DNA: TGCGCCAGCAGCCAAGAGACTGGCCGCCTATTCAATGAGCAGTTCTTC. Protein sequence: CASSQETGRLFNEQFF.

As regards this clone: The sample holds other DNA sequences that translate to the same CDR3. The CDR3, as DNA: TGTGCCAGCAGTGAAAGACAGGAGAACACTGAAGCTTTCTTT. It is translated as CASSERQENTEAFF. The J gene is TRBJ1-1, the V gene TRBV6-1, with D tentatively TRBD1 (6 bases). CDR1 and CDR2 (germline): MNHNS, SASEGT. This CDR3 comprises 14 residues. The V end lost 2 bases, the J end lost 1 base, and 8 bases lay between the germline ends.

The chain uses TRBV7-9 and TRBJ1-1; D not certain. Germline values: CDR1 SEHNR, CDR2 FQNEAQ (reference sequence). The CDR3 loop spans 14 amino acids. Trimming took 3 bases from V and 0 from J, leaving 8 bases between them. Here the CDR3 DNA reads TGTGCCAGCAGCTTCAACGACATGAACACTGAAGCTTTCTTT. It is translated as CASSFNDMNTEAFF.

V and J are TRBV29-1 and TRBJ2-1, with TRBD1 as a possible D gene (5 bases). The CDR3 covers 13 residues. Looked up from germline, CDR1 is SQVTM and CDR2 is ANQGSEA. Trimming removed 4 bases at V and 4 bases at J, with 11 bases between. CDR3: CSVAPRQYNEQFF. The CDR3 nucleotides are TGCAGCGTTGCCCCTAGACAGTACAATGAGCAGTTCTTC.

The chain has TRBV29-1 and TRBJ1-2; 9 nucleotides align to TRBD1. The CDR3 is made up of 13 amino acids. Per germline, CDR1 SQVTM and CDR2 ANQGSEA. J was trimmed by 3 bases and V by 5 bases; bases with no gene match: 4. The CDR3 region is CSVSQGADYGYTF. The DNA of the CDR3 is TGCAGCGTTTCACAGGGGGCGGACTATGGCTACACCTTC.

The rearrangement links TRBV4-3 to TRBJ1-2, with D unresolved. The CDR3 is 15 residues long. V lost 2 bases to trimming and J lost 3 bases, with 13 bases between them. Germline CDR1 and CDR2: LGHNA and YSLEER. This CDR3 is CASSQTPVYDYGYTF. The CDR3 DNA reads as TGCGCCAGCAGCCAAACTCCGGTTTACGACTATGGCTACACCTTC.

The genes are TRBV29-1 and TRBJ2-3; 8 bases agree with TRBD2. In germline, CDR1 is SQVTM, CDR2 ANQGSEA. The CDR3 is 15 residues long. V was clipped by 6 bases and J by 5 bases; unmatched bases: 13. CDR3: CSVSTSGAYLDTQYF. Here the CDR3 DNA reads TGCAGCGTGTCAACTAGCGGAGCCTACTTAGATACGCAGTATTTT.

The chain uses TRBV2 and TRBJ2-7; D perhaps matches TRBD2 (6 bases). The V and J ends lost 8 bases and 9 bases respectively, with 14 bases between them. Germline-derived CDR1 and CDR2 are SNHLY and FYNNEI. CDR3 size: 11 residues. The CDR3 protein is CASRSSAGQYF. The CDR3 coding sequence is TGTGCCAGCCGGTCTAGCGCCGGGCAGTACTTC.

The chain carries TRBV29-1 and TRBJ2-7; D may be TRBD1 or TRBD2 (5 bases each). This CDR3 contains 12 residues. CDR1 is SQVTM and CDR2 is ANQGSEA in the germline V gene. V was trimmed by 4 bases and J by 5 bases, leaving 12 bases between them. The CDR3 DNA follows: TGCAGCGTTGTGAGGGGCTCTGACGAGCAGTACTTC. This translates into CSVVRGSDEQYF.

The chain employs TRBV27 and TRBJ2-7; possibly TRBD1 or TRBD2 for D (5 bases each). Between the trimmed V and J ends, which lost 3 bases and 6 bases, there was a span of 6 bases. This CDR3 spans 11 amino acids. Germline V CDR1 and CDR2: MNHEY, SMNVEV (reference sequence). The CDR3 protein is CASSFGTEQYF. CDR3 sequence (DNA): TGTGCCAGCAGTTTCGGGACCGAGCAGTACTTC.

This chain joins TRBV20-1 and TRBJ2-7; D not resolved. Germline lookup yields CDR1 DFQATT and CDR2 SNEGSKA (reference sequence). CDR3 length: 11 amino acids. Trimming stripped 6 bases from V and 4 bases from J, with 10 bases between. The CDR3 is CSAKMSYEQYF. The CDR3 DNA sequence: TGCAGTGCCAAGATGAGTTACGAGCAGTACTTC.

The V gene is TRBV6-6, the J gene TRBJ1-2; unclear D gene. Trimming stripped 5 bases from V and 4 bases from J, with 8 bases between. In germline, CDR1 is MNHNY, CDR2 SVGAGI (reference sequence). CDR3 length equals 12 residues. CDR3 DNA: TGTGCCAGCAGTCAGAGGCCCTATGGCTACACCTTC. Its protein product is CASSQRPYGYTF.

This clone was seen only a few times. CDR3 sequence (DNA): TGCGCCAGCAGCCAAGATGCGGCAATCGGTCAGCCCCAGCATTTT. Its protein is CASSQDAAIGQPQHF. The chain carries TRBV4-3 and TRBJ1-5, with D unresolved. The CDR3 totals 15 residues. The V end was cut by 0 bases, the J end by 6 bases, with 12 bases between. Per the germline V gene, CDR1 is LGHNA and CDR2 is YSLEER.

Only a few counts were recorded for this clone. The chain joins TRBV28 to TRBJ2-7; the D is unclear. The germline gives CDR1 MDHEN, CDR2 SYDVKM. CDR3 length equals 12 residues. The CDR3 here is CESSKGPYEQYF. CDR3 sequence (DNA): TGTGAAAGTTCAAAAGGACCCTACGAGCAGTACTTC.

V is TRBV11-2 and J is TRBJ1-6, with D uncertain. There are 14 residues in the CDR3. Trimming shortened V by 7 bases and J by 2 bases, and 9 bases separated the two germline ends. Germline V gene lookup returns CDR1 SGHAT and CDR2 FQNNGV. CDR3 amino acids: CASKFAAYNSPLHF. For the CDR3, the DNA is TGTGCCAGCAAGTTTGCCGCCTATAATTCACCCCTCCACTTT.

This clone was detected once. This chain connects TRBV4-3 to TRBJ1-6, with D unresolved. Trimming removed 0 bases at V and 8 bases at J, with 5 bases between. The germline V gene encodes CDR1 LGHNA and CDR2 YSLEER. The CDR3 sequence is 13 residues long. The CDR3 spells CASSQDQDSPLHF. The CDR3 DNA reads TGCGCCAGCAGCCAAGACCAAGATTCACCCCTCCACTTT.

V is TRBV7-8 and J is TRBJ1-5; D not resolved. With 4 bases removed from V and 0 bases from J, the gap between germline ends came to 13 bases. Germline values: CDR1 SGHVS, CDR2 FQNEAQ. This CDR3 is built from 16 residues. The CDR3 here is CASSSREMNSNQPQHF. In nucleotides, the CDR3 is TGTGCCAGCAGCTCCCGGGAGATGAATAGCAATCAGCCCCAGCATTTT.

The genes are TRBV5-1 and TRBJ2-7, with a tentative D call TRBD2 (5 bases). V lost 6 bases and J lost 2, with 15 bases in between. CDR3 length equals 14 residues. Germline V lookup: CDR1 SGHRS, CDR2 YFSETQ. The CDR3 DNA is TGCGCCAGCACCCGTGAGGGCGCCACCTACGAGCAGTACTTC. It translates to CASTREGATYEQYF.

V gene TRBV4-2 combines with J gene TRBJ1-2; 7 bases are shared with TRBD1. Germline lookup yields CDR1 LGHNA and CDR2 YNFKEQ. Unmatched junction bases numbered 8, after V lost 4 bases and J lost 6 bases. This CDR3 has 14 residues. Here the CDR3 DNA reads TGTGCCAGCAGCCCTGACAGGGACGCAAATGGCTACACCTTC. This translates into CASSPDRDANGYTF.

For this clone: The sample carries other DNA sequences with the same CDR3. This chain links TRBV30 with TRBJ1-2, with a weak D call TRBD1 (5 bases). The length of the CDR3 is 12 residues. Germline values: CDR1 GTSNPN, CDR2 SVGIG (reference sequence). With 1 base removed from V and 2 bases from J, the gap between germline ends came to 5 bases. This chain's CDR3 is CAWSGGNYGYTF. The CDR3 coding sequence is TGTGCCTGGAGTGGGGGGAACTATGGCTACACCTTC.

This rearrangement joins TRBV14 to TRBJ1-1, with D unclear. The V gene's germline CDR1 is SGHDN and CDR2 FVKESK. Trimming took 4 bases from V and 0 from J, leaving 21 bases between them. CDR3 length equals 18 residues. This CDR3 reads CASSPPIRGSTVNTEAFF. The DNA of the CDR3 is TGTGCCAGCAGCCCACCAATACGAGGGTCCACCGTGAACACTGAAGCTTTCTTT.

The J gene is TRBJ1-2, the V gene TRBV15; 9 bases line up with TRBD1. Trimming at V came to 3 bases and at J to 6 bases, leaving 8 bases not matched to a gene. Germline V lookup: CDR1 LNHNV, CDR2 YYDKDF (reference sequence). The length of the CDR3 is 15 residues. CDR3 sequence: CATSSKDRGLHGYTF. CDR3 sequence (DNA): TGTGCCACCAGCAGCAAGGACAGGGGCTTACATGGCTACACCTTC.

This CDR3 reads CASGSGQGGNIQYF. CDR3 bases: TGTGCTAGTGGTTCTGGACAGGGTGGGAACATTCAGTACTTC. The chain carries TRBV12-5 and TRBJ2-4, with 8 bases lining up with TRBD1. The CDR3 sequence is 14 residues long. Germline-derived CDR1 and CDR2 are LGHNT and FRNRAP. V was clipped by 4 bases and J by 7 bases; unmatched bases: 6.

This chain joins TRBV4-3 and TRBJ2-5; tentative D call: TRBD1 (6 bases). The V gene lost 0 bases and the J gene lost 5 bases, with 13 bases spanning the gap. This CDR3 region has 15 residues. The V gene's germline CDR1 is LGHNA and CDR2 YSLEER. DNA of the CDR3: TGCGCCAGCAGCCAAGAGTGGGGGCCAGGGGAGACCCAGTACTTC. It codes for CASSQEWGPGETQYF.